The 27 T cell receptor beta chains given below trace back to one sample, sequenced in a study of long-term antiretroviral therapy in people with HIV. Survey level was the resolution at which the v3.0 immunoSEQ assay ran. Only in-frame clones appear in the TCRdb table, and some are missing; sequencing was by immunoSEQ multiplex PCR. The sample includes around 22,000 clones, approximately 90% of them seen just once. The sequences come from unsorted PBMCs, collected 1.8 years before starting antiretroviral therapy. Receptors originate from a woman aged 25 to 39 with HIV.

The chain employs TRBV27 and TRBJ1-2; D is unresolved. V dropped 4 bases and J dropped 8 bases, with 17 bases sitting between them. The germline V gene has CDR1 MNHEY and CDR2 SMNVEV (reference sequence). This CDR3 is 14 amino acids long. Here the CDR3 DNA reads TGTGCCAGCAGTTCTAGGGATTCGGCGGTCGGCTACACCTTC. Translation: CASSSRDSAVGYTF.

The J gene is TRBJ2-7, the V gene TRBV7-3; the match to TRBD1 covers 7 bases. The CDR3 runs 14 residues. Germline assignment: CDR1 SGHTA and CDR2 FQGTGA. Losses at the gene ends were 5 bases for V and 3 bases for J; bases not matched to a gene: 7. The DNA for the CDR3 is TGTGCCAGCAGCAGACAGGGTTCCGGCTACGAGCAGTACTTC. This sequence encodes CASSRQGSGYEQYF.

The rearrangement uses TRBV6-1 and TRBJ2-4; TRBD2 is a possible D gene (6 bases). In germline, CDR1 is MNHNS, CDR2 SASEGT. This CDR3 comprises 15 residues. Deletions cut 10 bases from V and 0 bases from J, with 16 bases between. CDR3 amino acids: CATTEGYQAKNIQYF. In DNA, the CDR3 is TGTGCCACCACGGAGGGGTACCAAGCCAAAAACATTCAGTACTTC.

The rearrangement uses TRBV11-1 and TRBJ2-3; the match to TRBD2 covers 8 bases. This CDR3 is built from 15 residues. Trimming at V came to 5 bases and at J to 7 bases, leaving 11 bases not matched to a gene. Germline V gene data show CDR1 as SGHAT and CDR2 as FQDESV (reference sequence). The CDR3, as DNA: TGTGCCAGCAGCCCAGGGAGCGGGGGCTGGTATACGCAGTATTTT. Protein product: CASSPGSGGWYTQYF.

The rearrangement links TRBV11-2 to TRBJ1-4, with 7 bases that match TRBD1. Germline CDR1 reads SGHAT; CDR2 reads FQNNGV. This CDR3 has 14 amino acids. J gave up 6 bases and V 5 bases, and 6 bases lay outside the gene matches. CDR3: CASSRDRVDEKLFF. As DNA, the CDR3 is TGTGCCAGCAGCCGTGACAGGGTGGATGAAAAACTGTTTTTT.

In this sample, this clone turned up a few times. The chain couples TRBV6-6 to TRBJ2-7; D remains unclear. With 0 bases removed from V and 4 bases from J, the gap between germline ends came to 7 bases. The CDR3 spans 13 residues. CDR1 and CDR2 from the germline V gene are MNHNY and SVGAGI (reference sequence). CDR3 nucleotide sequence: TGTGCCAGCAGTTACTCGATCGGTTACGAGCAGTACTTC. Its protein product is CASSYSIGYEQYF.

The DNA of the CDR3 is TGCGCCAGCAGTGAAACCTCCTCTCGGGGCGATCGGCCGTTGAACACTGAAGCTTTCTTT. Translated, it gives CASSETSSRGDRPLNTEAFF. The V and J genes are TRBV10-1 and TRBJ1-1; TRBD1 is a possible D gene (5 bases). The CDR3 contains 20 residues. V dropped 3 bases and J dropped 0 bases, with 26 bases sitting between them. Germline lookup yields CDR1 WNHNN and CDR2 SYGVQD (reference sequence).

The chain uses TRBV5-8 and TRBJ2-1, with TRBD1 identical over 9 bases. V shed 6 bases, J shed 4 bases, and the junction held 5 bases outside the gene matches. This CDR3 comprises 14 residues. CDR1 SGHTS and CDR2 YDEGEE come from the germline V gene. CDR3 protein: CASNNRGRYNEQFF. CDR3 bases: TGTGCCAGCAACAACAGGGGGCGGTACAATGAGCAGTTCTTC. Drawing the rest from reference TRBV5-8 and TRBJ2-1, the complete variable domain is EAGVTQSPTHLIKTRGQQATLRCSPISGHTSVYWYQQALGLGLQFLLWYDEGEERNRGNFPPRFSGRQFPNYSSELNVNALELEDSALYLCASNNRGRYNEQFFGPGTRLTVL.

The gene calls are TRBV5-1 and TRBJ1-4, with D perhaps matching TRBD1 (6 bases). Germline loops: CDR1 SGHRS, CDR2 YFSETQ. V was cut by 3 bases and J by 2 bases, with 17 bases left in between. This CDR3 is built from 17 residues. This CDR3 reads CASSSGGYLRTNEKLFF. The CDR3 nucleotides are TGCGCCAGCAGCTCTGGGGGCTACCTCCGCACTAATGAAAAACTGTTTTTT.

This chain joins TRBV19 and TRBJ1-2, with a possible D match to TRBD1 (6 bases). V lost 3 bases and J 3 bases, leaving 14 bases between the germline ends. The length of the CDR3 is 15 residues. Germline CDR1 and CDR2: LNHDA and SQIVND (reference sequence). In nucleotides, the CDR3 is TGTGCCAGTAGTATGCCCAGGGGACGGGACTATGGCTACACCTTC. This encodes CASSMPRGRDYGYTF.

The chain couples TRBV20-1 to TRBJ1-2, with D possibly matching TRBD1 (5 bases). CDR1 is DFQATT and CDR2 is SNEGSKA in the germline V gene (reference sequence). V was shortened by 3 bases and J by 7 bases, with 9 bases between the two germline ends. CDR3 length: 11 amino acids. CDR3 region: CSARAGSGYTF. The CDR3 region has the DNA TGCAGTGCTAGGGCAGGGTCTGGCTACACCTTC.

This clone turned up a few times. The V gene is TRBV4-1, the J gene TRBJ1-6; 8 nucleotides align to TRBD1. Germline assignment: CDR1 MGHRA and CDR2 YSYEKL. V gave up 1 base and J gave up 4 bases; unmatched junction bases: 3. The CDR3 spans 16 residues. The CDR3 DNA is TGCGCCAGCAGCCAAGGGACAGGGTTTTATAATTCACCCCTCCACTTT. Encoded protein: CASSQGTGFYNSPLHF.

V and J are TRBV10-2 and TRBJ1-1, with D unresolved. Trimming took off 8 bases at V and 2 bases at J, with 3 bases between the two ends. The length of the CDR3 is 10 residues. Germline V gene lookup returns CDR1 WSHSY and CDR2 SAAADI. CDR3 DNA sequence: TGCGCCAGCGCTAACACTGAAGCTTTCTTT. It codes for CASANTEAFF.

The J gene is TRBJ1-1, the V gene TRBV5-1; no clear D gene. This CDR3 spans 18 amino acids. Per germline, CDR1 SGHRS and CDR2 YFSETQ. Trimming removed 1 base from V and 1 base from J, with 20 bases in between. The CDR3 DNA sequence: TGCGCCAGCAGCTTGTTGGTAGGGTGGAGGTCGTCGAACACTGAAGCTTTCTTT. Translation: CASSLLVGWRSSNTEAFF.

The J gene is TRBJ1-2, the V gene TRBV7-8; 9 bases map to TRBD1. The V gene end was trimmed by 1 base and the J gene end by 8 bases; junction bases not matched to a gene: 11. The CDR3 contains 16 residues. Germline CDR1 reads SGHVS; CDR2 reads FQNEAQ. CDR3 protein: CASSLDRDRESRGYTF. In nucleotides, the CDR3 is TGTGCCAGCAGCTTAGACCGGGACAGGGAGTCGAGAGGCTACACCTTC.

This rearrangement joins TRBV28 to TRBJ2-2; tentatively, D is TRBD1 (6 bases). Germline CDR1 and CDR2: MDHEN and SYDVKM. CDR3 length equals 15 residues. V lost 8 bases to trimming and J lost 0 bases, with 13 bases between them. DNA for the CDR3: TGTGCCAGCTTCCCAACAGGGACGAACACCGGGGAGCTGTTTTTT. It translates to CASFPTGTNTGELFF.

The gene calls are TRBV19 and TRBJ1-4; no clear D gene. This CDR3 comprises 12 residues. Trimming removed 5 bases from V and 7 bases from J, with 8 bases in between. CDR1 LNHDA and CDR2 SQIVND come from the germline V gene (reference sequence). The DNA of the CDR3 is TGTGCCAGTAGTCCTCGGGGTGAAAAACTGTTTTTT. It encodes CASSPRGEKLFF.

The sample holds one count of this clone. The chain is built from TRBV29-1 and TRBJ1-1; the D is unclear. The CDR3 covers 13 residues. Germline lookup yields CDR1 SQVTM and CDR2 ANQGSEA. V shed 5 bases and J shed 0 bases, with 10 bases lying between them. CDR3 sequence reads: CSVIVSLNTEAFF. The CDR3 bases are TGCAGCGTTATTGTGAGTCTGAACACTGAAGCTTTCTTT. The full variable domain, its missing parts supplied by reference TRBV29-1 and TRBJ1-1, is SAVISQKPSRDICQRGTSLTIQCQVDSQVTMMFWYRQQPGQSLTLIATANQGSEATYESGFVIDKFPISRPNLTFSTLTVSNMSPEDSSIYLCSVIVSLNTEAFFGQGTRLTVV.

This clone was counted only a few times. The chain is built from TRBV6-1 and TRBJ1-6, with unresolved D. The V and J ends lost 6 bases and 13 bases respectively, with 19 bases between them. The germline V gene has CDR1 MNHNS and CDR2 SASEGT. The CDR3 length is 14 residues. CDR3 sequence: CASSAARVGAPLHF. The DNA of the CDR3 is TGTGCCAGCAGCGCAGCCCGGGTGGGAGCCCCCCTCCACTTT.

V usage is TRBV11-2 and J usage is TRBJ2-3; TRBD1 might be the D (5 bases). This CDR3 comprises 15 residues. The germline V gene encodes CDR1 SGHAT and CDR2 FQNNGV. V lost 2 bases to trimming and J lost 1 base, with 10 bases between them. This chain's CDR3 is CASSLSPGRTDTQYF. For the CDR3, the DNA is TGTGCCAGCAGCTTATCCCCAGGGCGCACAGATACGCAGTATTTT.

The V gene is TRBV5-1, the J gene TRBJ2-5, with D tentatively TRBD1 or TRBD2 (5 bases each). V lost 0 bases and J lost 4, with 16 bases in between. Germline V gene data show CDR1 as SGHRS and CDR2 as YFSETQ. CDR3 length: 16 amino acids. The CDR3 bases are TGCGCCAGCAGCTTGGAAGGGGCGGATCGGGGAGAGACCCAGTACTTC. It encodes CASSLEGADRGETQYF.

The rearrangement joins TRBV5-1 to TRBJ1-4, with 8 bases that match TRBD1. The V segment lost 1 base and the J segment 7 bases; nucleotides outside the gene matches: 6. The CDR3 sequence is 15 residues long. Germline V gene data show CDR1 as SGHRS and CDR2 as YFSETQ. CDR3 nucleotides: TGCGCCAGCAGCTTGTCGGACAGGGAGGGTGAAAAACTGTTTTTT. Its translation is CASSLSDREGEKLFF.

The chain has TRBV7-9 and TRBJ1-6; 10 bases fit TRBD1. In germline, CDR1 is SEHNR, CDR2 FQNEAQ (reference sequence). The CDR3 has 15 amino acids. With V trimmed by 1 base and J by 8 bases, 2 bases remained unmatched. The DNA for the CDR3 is TGTGCCAGCAGCTTAGTGGACAGGGGGGATTCACCCCTCCACTTT. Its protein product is CASSLVDRGDSPLHF.

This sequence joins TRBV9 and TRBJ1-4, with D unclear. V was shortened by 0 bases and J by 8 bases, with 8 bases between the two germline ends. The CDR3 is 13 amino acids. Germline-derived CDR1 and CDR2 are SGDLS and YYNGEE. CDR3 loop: CASSVGVGEKLFF. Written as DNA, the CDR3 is TGTGCCAGCAGCGTAGGGGTCGGCGAAAAACTGTTTTTT.

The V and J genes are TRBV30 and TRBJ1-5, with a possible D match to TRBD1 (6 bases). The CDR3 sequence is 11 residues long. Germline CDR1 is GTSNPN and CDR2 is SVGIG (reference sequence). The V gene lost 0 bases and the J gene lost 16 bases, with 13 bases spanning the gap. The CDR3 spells CAWSVEDRLHF. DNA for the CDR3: TGTGCCTGGAGTGTGGAGGACAGACTCCATTTT.

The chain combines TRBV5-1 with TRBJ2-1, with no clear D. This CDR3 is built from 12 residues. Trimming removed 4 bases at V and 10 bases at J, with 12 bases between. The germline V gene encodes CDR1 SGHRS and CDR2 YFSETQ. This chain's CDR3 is CASSLDTREQFF. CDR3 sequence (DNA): TGCGCCAGCAGCCTAGACACAAGAGAGCAGTTCTTC.

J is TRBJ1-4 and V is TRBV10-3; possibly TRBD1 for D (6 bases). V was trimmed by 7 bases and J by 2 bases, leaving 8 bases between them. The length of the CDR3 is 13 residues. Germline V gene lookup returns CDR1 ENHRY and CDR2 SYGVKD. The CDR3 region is CAIKGGTNEKLFF. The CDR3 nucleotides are TGTGCCATCAAGGGGGGCACTAATGAAAAACTGTTTTTT.